This entry lists 21 T cell receptor beta chains sequenced from one sample in a study of blood T cell repertoires in COVID-19. The assay was immunoSEQ multiplex PCR, and TCRdb's table has in-frame clones only and misses some. Of about 150,000 clones listed, around 87% are singletons. The sample comprised PBMCs or T cells enriched from blood (not recorded which). These receptors all stem from a woman in her thirties or forties who had been exposed to COVID-19.

The chain employs TRBV28 and TRBJ1-2; 10 nucleotides agree with TRBD1. Per germline, CDR1 MDHEN and CDR2 SYDVKM. Losses at the gene ends were 5 bases for V and 13 bases for J; bases not matched to a gene: 7. The CDR3 has 12 residues. CDR3 sequence reads: CASSRQGAASTF. CDR3 coding DNA: TGTGCCAGCAGTCGACAGGGGGCGGCCAGCACCTTC.

The chain employs TRBV11-3 and TRBJ2-2, with D tentatively TRBD2 (5 bases). The CDR3 loop spans 16 amino acids. Per germline, CDR1 SGHNT and CDR2 YENEEA. Trimming took off 2 bases at V and 2 bases at J, with 12 bases between the two ends. The CDR3 DNA is TGTGCCAGCAGCTTAAGCGGCAGTATAAACACCGGGGAGCTGTTTTTT. It specifies CASSLSGSINTGELFF.

The rearrangement joins TRBV6-5 to TRBJ1-2; 9 bases align to TRBD1. Per germline, CDR1 MNHEY and CDR2 SVGAGI. The trim removed 7 bases at V and 4 bases at J, leaving 4 bases unmatched. The CDR3 sequence is 13 residues long. CDR3 region: CASKTGQGYGYTF. In nucleotides, the CDR3 is TGTGCCAGCAAAACGGGACAGGGCTATGGCTACACCTTC.

This clone was seen only a few times. This chain links TRBV6-5 with TRBJ1-3; TRBD1 agrees at 8 bases. Trimming took 9 bases from V and 4 from J; bases not matched to a gene: 8. The CDR3 covers 14 residues. From germline, CDR1 is MNHEY and CDR2 SVGAGI. In DNA, the CDR3 is TGTGCCAGTCGGCAGGGGGCAGGGGGAAACACCATATATTTT. Residues: CASRQGAGGNTIYF.

The J gene is TRBJ1-5, the V gene TRBV5-1; D call uncertain. Germline CDR1 and CDR2: SGHRS and YFSETQ. The CDR3 has 14 amino acids. Trimming removed 1 base at V and 7 bases at J, with 12 bases between. The CDR3 DNA reads as TGCGCCAGCAGCTTGAGGGAGGGTGGACAGCCCCAGCATTTT. Translating it yields CASSLREGGQPQHF.

This clone was picked up a small number of times. The DNA of the CDR3 is TGCGCCAGCAGCGCGAGACTAGCGGGAGTTGGTGAGCAGTTCTTC. It encodes CASSARLAGVGEQFF. V is TRBV10-1 and J is TRBJ2-1, with 12 bases identical to TRBD2. There are 15 residues in the CDR3. The germline V gene has CDR1 WNHNN and CDR2 SYGVQD (reference sequence). V was pared by 6 bases and J by 9 bases, with 9 bases of the junction left unmatched.

This clone occurred once. This CDR3 reads CASSQGQGAYNEQFF. CDR3 sequence (DNA): TGTGCCAGCAGCCAGGGACAGGGAGCCTACAATGAGCAGTTCTTC. The rearrangement links TRBV3-1 (or the pseudogene TRBV3-2) to TRBJ2-1; 9 bases align to TRBD1. There are 15 residues in the CDR3. Losses at the gene ends were 3 bases for V and 2 bases for J; bases not matched to a gene: 2. Germline lookup yields CDR1 LGHDT and CDR2 YNNKEL (reference sequence).

The V gene is TRBV28, the J gene TRBJ1-3; 7 positions match TRBD1. The CDR3 has 17 amino acids. Germline values: CDR1 MDHEN, CDR2 SYDVKM. Trimming removed 5 bases from V and 3 bases from J; junction bases left unmatched: 13. CDR3 sequence: CASSPTAPQGFGNTIYF. The CDR3 nucleotides are TGTGCCAGCAGTCCGACGGCGCCACAGGGGTTTGGAAACACCATATATTTT.

V and J are TRBV28 and TRBJ1-1; D might be TRBD1 (6 bases). The CDR3 is 13 amino acids. Germline lookup yields CDR1 MDHEN and CDR2 SYDVKM. V was pared by 6 bases and J by 4 bases, with 12 bases between. CDR3: CASSPQQGTEAFF. CDR3 DNA: TGTGCCAGCAGCCCCCAACAGGGCACTGAAGCTTTCTTT.

The chain is built from TRBV2 and TRBJ2-2, with no clear D. The CDR3 contains 14 residues. CDR1 SNHLY and CDR2 FYNNEI come from the germline V gene. Trimming cost V 6 bases and J 1 base, with 9 bases left between them. CDR3: CASRINRNTGELFF. DNA of the CDR3: TGTGCCAGCAGGATAAATAGGAACACCGGGGAGCTGTTTTTT.

The V call is TRBV21-1, the J call TRBJ2-1; TRBD1, the table's D call, lacks a check against the DNA. TRBV21-1 is classified as a pseudogene. The CDR3 loop spans 16 amino acids. The CDR3 sequence: CASSDPGQKAYNEQFF. The CDR3 DNA follows: TGTGCCAGCAGCGATCCGGGACAGAAAGCCTACAATGAGCAGTTCTTC.

This sequence joins TRBV2 and TRBJ1-2, with a weak D call TRBD1 (6 bases). The CDR3 has 13 residues. Trimming took 5 bases from V and 4 from J, leaving 11 bases between them. Germline CDR1 and CDR2: SNHLY and FYNNEI. CDR3 DNA sequence: TGTGCCAGCAGTACACAGGGAGTCTATGGCTACACCTTC. Amino acids: CASSTQGVYGYTF.

This clone has only one observation. The V call is TRBV5-4, the J call TRBJ2-7; TRBD1 aligns across 12 bases. V shed 2 bases and J 7 bases; nucleotides not matched to a gene: 7. Germline loops: CDR1 SGHNT, CDR2 YYREEE (reference sequence). The CDR3 is 15 residues long. The CDR3 DNA reads as TGTGCCAGCAGCTTCCCCGGGACAGGGGGCGGTGAGCAGTACTTC. Translation: CASSFPGTGGGEQYF. The whole variable domain, remainder taken from reference TRBV5-4 and TRBJ2-7, is ETGVTQSPTHLIKTRGQQVTLRCSSQSGHNTVSWYQQALGQGPQFIFQYYREEENGRGNFPPRFSGLQFPNYSSELNVNALELDDSALYLCASSFPGTGGGEQYFGPGTRLTVT.

The V and J genes are TRBV18 and TRBJ1-5; a possible D gene is TRBD1 (5 bases). The CDR3 contains 16 residues. The germline V gene has CDR1 KGHSH and CDR2 LQKENI. Trimming took 6 bases from V and 2 from J, leaving 17 bases between them. In DNA, the CDR3 is TGTGCCAGCTCCCGCGGGACGACCCAAGGCAATCAGCCCCAGCATTTT. This translates into CASSRGTTQGNQPQHF.

The chain employs TRBV28 and TRBJ1-4, with a tentative D call TRBD1 (5 bases). The germline gives CDR1 MDHEN, CDR2 SYDVKM. V lost 5 bases to trimming and J lost 7 bases, with 14 bases between them. This CDR3 contains 14 residues. The DNA of the CDR3 is TGTGCCAGCAGTGCGAGGCAGGGAGGTGAAAAACTGTTTTTT. Translating it yields CASSARQGGEKLFF.

The chain employs TRBV19 and TRBJ1-6; no reliable D call. Trimming took off 5 bases at V and 1 base at J, with 15 bases between the two ends. The CDR3 totals 17 residues. Germline V gene sequence: CDR1 LNHDA, CDR2 SQIVND (reference sequence). CDR3: CASSPGGISSYNSPLHF. In nucleotides, the CDR3 is TGTGCCAGTAGTCCGGGAGGGATATCGTCCTATAATTCACCCCTCCACTTT.

The chain combines TRBV28 with TRBJ2-7, with 10 nucleotides matching TRBD2. CDR3 length: 18 residues. V lost 8 bases, J lost 0 bases, and 16 bases stayed unmatched. Germline V CDR1 and CDR2: MDHEN, SYDVKM. The CDR3 DNA sequence: TGTGCCAGCCAGACAGGGGCGAAACCTAGCGGGAGCTCCTACGAGCAGTACTTC. This encodes CASQTGAKPSGSSYEQYF. The variable domain in full, completed from reference TRBV28 and TRBJ2-7, reads DVKVTQSSRYLVKRTGEKVFLECVQDMDHENMFWYRQDPGLGLRLIYFSYDVKMKEKGDIPEGYSVSREKKERFSLILESASTNQTSMYLCASQTGAKPSGSSYEQYFGPGTRLTVT.

The gene calls are TRBV25-1 and TRBJ2-3, with 10 positions matching TRBD1. Looked up from germline, CDR1 is MGHDK and CDR2 is SYGVNS. Losses at the gene ends were 3 bases for V and 2 bases for J; bases not matched to a gene: 2. CDR3 size: 15 residues. The CDR3 DNA is TGTGCCAGCAGTGACGACAGGGGGCACACAGATACGCAGTATTTT. As protein: CASSDDRGHTDTQYF.

The CDR3: CSVDDYGETYEQYF. For the CDR3, the DNA is TGCAGCGTTGATGATTACGGGGAGACCTACGAGCAGTACTTC. The chain has TRBV29-1 and TRBJ2-7, with D possibly TRBD2 on 5 matching bases. Germline V gene data show CDR1 as SQVTM and CDR2 as ANQGSEA. V gave up 3 bases and J gave up 2 bases, with 14 bases separating them. The CDR3 contains 14 residues.

The gene calls are TRBV19 and TRBJ1-2, with TRBD1 as a possible D gene (6 bases). The length of the CDR3 is 16 residues. V gave up 4 bases and J gave up 1 base, with 16 bases separating them. CDR1 and CDR2 (germline): LNHDA, SQIVND (reference sequence). CDR3 sequence (DNA): TGTGCCAGTAGTACCCGAGACAGGCTGAATAACTATGGCTACACCTTC. Its translation is CASSTRDRLNNYGYTF.

The CDR3 reads CASRLADSSYNEQFF. The CDR3 coding sequence is TGTGCCAGTAGACTAGCGGACAGCTCCTACAATGAGCAGTTCTTC. V usage is TRBV19 and J usage is TRBJ2-1, with TRBD2 matching over 8 bases. The length of the CDR3 is 15 residues. Germline V gives CDR1 LNHDA, CDR2 SQIVND (reference sequence). Trimming removed 6 bases from V and 0 bases from J; junction bases left unmatched: 4.